Listed below are T cell receptor beta chains from one sample, sequenced in a study of identical twins. MiXCR was run by TCRdb on the 5' RACE reads, yielding one entry per CDR3 protein. The sample includes around 570,000 distinct CDR3 sequences, just under 10% of them seen just once. This sample was also put to use in a study of yellow fever vaccine responses in identical twins.

Sequencing was carried out using PBMCs. These receptors were collected from a woman between 18 and 29 years old in good health. CDR3s include the opening cysteine and the closing phenylalanine or tryptophan. The D gene is left open where the match is weak. Some rows have no size entry. The others give once, few or many, or a class for an expanded clone.

clone_size	v_call	j_call	d_call	cdr3_aa	cdr3_nt
many	TRBV20-1	TRBJ1-5	.	CSAKGVQPQHF	TGCAGTGCAAAGGGGGTTCAGCCCCAGCATTTT
.	TRBV30	TRBJ2-7	TRBD1	CAWSVRGSIYEQHF	TGTGCCTGGAGTGTCAGGGGGAGTATCTACGAGCAGCACTTC
.	TRBV5-5	TRBJ2-6	.	CASSYTGAGANVLTF	TGTGCCAGCAGCTACACGGGAGCCGGGGCCAACGTCCTGACTTTC
many	TRBV3-1	TRBJ1-1	.	CASSQDRIAFF	TGTGCCAGCAGCCAAGATCGTATAGCTTTCTTT
few	TRBV4-1	TRBJ2-7	.	CASSQEVGGFFSYEQYF	TGCGCCAGCAGCCAAGAAGTCGGCGGATTCTTCTCCTACGAGCAGTACTTC
few	TRBV6-5	TRBJ1-6	.	CASSYSKGVGSPLHF	TGTGCCAGCAGTTACTCGAAAGGGGTCGGCTCACCCCTCCACTTT
few	TRBV5-6	TRBJ1-1	.	CASSLSGGVTEAFF	TGTGCCAGCAGCTTGAGCGGTGGAGTCACTGAAGCTTTCTTT
many	TRBV20-1	TRBJ2-7	.	CSARPGQTYEQYF	TGCAGTGCTAGACCCGGACAGACCTACGAGCAGTACTTC
few	TRBV6-2/TRBV6-3	TRBJ2-1	.	CASSYSAAPEQFF	TGTGCCAGCAGTTACTCTGCAGCACCCGAGCAGTTCTTC
.	TRBV6-5	TRBJ1-1	TRBD1	CASSYGQGVNTEAFF	TGTGCCAGCAGTTACGGCCAGGGGGTGAACACTGAAGCTTTCTTT
many	TRBV5-1	TRBJ2-1	.	CASSWEEDNEQFF	TGCGCCAGCAGCTGGGAGGAGGACAATGAGCAGTTCTTC
few	TRBV5-1	TRBJ2-3	.	CASSFQGPTDTQYF	TGCGCCAGCAGCTTTCAGGGGCCCACAGATACGCAGTATTTT
.	TRBV7-9	TRBJ2-5	TRBD1	CASVRDSYQETQYF	TGTGCCAGCGTCCGGGACAGCTACCAAGAGACCCAGTACTTC
many	TRBV4-2	TRBJ2-1	TRBD2	CASSGAGVKWYNEQFF	TGTGCCAGCAGTGGAGCGGGAGTCAAATGGTACAATGAGCAGTTCTTC
.	TRBV7-2	TRBJ2-3	TRBD2	CASSLAGGTSAYTQYF	TGTGCCAGCAGCTTAGCGGGGGGGACTAGCGCTTATACGCAGTATTTT
.	TRBV6-1	TRBJ1-4	.	CASRHSGGTNEKLFF	TGTGCCAGCCGGCACAGCGGGGGAACTAATGAAAAACTGTTTTTT
few	TRBV29-1	TRBJ2-3	TRBD1	CSVAKGAWLDTQYF	TGCAGCGTTGCTAAGGGGGCTTGGTTAGATACGCAGTATTTT
many	TRBV5-1	TRBJ1-1	.	CASSFYRDQNTEAFF	TGCGCCAGCAGCTTCTACAGGGATCAGAACACTGAAGCTTTCTTT
few	TRBV11-2	TRBJ2-3	TRBD2	CASSHSGLAGDSPDTQYF	TGTGCCAGCAGCCACAGTGGGCTAGCGGGGGATAGTCCGGATACGCAGTATTTT
many	TRBV6-2/TRBV6-3	TRBJ2-1	.	CASKQGPNEQFF	TGTGCCAGCAAGCAGGGTCCGAATGAGCAGTTCTTC
.	TRBV6-5	TRBJ1-1	.	CASSYRRLNTEAFF	TGTGCCAGCAGTTATAGACGCTTGAACACTGAAGCTTTCTTT
.	TRBV5-1	TRBJ2-3	.	CASSEAGTDTQYF	TGCGCCAGCAGCGAGGCGGGCACAGATACGCAGTATTTT
few	TRBV7-8	TRBJ2-3	.	CASSLGGLSTDTQYF	TGTGCCAGCAGCTTGGGGGGGCTAAGCACAGATACGCAGTATTTT
few	TRBV7-2	TRBJ2-3	.	CASSSRPTDTQYF	TGTGCCAGCAGCTCCCGACCCACAGATACGCAGTATTTT
.	TRBV27	TRBJ2-7	TRBD1	CASSYGQGLGEQYF	TGTGCCAGCAGTTATGGACAGGGATTAGGCGAGCAGTACTTC
few	TRBV7-2	TRBJ2-5	.	CASSLVVLRTQYF	TGTGCCAGCAGCTTAGTTGTGCTCCGGACCCAGTACTTC
few	TRBV2	TRBJ2-6	TRBD1	CASSYGTGNTGANVLTF	TGTGCCAGCAGTTATGGGACAGGGAATACTGGGGCCAACGTCCTGACTTTC
few	TRBV5-1	TRBJ1-6	.	CASSPGHPNSPLHF	TGCGCCAGCAGCCCGGGACACCCTAATTCACCCCTCCACTTT
few	TRBV29-1	TRBJ2-1	.	CSAPRLATTGNEQFF	TGCAGCGCGCCACGGCTAGCGACGACCGGGAATGAGCAGTTCTTC
.	TRBV7-9	TRBJ2-4	.	CASSLETRGGIQYF	TGTGCCAGCAGCTTAGAAACAAGAGGGGGCATTCAGTACTTC
few	TRBV12-3/TRBV12-4	TRBJ2-5	.	CASSLGRTGETQYF	TGTGCCAGCAGTTTGGGCAGGACCGGGGAGACCCAGTACTTC
many	TRBV12-3/TRBV12-4	TRBJ2-7	TRBD2	CASSFTSGYEQYF	TGTGCCAGCAGTTTTACTAGCGGATACGAGCAGTACTTC
.	TRBV9	TRBJ2-1	.	CASSVTRNYNEQFF	TGTGCCAGCAGCGTAACCCGAAACTACAATGAGCAGTTCTTC
.	TRBV4-1	TRBJ2-2	TRBD1	CASSQGRDRDTGELFF	TGCGCCAGCAGCCAAGGCCGGGACAGAGACACCGGGGAGCTGTTTTTT
few	TRBV11-3	TRBJ2-1	.	CASSSSWNEQFF	TGTGCCAGCAGCTCCTCCTGGAATGAGCAGTTCTTC
few	TRBV3-1	TRBJ2-5	.	CASSQDDQYQETQYF	TGTGCCAGCAGCCAAGATGACCAGTACCAAGAGACCCAGTACTTC